A single sample is the source of the 11 T cell receptor beta chains below, sequenced in a study of OX40 agonist ivuxolimab in advanced cancers. Clones were read by immunoSEQ multiplex PCR, and TCRdb kept only the in-frame ones, dropping some. The data show fewer than 45,000 clones, around three quarters seen once. The sequencing here drew on CD4+ or CD8+ T cells sorted from blood, taken in a trial of the OX40 agonist ivuxolimab. The receptors shown here come from an adult with an advanced solid tumor such as melanoma, head and neck, liver or kidney cancer.

This clone was counted only a few times. The chain couples TRBV2 to TRBJ1-1; D remains ambiguous. CDR3 size: 12 residues. Germline CDR1 SNHLY, CDR2 FYNNEI. V shed 2 bases and J shed 6 bases, with 7 bases lying between them. The CDR3 loop is CASSERASEAFF. The CDR3, as DNA: TGTGCCAGCAGTGAAAGGGCATCTGAAGCTTTCTTT.

CDR3 residues: CASRLTGTVYEQYF. CDR3 DNA sequence: TGCGCCAGCAGACTGACGGGGACAGTCTACGAGCAGTACTTC. This chain uses TRBV5-1 with TRBJ2-7, with 7 bases identical to TRBD1. CDR1 is SGHRS, CDR2 YFSETQ, per germline. With V trimmed by 5 bases and J by 3 bases, 8 bases remained unmatched. This CDR3 is built from 14 residues. Full variable domain (rest looked up from reference TRBV5-1 and TRBJ2-7): KAGVTQTPRYLIKTRGQQVTLSCSPISGHRSVSWYQQTPGQGLQFLFEYFSETQRNKGNFPGRFSGRQFSNSRSEMNVSTLELGDSALYLCASRLTGTVYEQYFGPGTRLTVT.

This chain uses TRBV4-1 with TRBJ2-7; tentative D call: TRBD2 (6 bases). Germline assignment: CDR1 MGHRA and CDR2 YSYEKL. Trimming removed 0 bases from V and 3 bases from J, with 12 bases in between. The CDR3 has 15 residues. The CDR3 nucleotides read TGCGCCAGCAGCCAAGATCGGGGGACCATCTACGAGCAGTACTTC. It specifies CASSQDRGTIYEQYF.

V gene TRBV7-2 combines with J gene TRBJ1-1, with 7 bases fitting TRBD1. CDR1 is SGHTA, CDR2 FQGNSA, per germline. The J segment lost 5 bases and the V segment lost 1 base, leaving 7 bases of the junction unmatched. The CDR3 has 15 amino acids. CDR3 DNA sequence: TGTGCCAGCAGCTTAGTGGCGACAGGGCGGACTGAAGCTTTCTTT. This sequence encodes CASSLVATGRTEAFF. Filled out from reference TRBV7-2 and TRBJ1-1, the complete variable domain reads GAGVSQSPSNKVTEKGKDVELRCDPISGHTALYWYRQSLGQGLEFLIYFQGNSAPDKSGLPSDRFSAERTGGSVSTLTIQRTQQEDSAVYLCASSLVATGRTEAFFGQGTRLTVV.

This sequence joins TRBV11-1 and TRBJ2-5; possible D gene TRBD1, 6 bases. Germline V lookup: CDR1 SGHAT, CDR2 FQDESV (reference sequence). V was trimmed by 3 bases and J by 5 bases, leaving 10 bases between them. The CDR3 runs to 13 residues. The CDR3 here is CASSFQGTETQYF. In DNA, the CDR3 is TGTGCCAGCAGCTTCCAGGGGACGGAGACCCAGTACTTC.

The chain couples TRBV7-2 to TRBJ2-1; the D gene is possibly TRBD2 (6 bases). The CDR3 length is 14 residues. Germline lookup yields CDR1 SGHTA and CDR2 FQGNSA. V was shortened by 2 bases and J by 10 bases, with 15 bases between the two germline ends. The CDR3 spells CASSLNWGREEQFF. DNA for the CDR3: TGTGCCAGCAGCTTAAATTGGGGCCGGGAGGAGCAGTTCTTC.

The V call is TRBV2, the J call TRBJ1-5; D may be TRBD1 (6 bases). Trimming removed 0 bases at V and 0 bases at J, with 12 bases between. The CDR3 has 17 residues. The germline V gene encodes CDR1 SNHLY and CDR2 FYNNEI. The CDR3 loop reads CASSEAGALYSNQPQHF. In DNA form, the CDR3 reads TGTGCCAGCAGTGAAGCGGGGGCACTCTATAGCAATCAGCCCCAGCATTTT.

This clone was observed a few times. This chain links TRBV13 with TRBJ1-1; D perhaps matches TRBD1 (6 bases). Trimming removed 6 bases from V and 11 bases from J, with 22 bases in between. Germline CDR1 reads PRHDT; CDR2 reads FYEKMQ (reference sequence). The CDR3 runs 14 residues. The CDR3 DNA follows: TGTGCCAGCAGTCGGGTTGGGGGGGGCAGGAGGGCTTTCTTT. This gives the protein CASSRVGGGRRAFF.

The chain links TRBV30 to TRBJ2-1; possible D gene TRBD2, 5 bases. Germline V CDR1 and CDR2: GTSNPN, SVGIG (reference sequence). The CDR3 is made up of 13 amino acids. The V end lost 4 bases, the J end lost 7 bases, and 14 bases lay between the germline ends. CDR3 bases: TGTGCCTGGACCACGGGGATTGGGAATGAGCAGTTCTTC. It encodes CAWTTGIGNEQFF. Full variable domain (outside the CDR3, taken from reference TRBV30 and TRBJ2-1): SQTIHQWPATLVQPVGSPLSLECTVEGTSNPNLYWYRQAAGRGLQLLFYSVGIGQISSEVPQNLSASRPQDRQFILSSKKLLLSDSGFYLCAWTTGIGNEQFFGPGTRLTVL.

V gene TRBV6-1 combines with J gene TRBJ1-2, with 9 bases matching TRBD1. Germline trimming cut 7 bases from V and 5 bases from J; bases unmatched to any gene: 8. The germline V gene has CDR1 MNHNS and CDR2 SASEGT. CDR3 length: 14 amino acids. In nucleotides, the CDR3 is TGTGCCAGCAAAGGACAGGGGCTCATTTATGGCTACACCTTC. The encoded protein is CASKGQGLIYGYTF.

The CDR3 region has the DNA TGTGCCAGCAGCTTTGCCCAAAACTATGGCTACACCTTC. Encoded protein: CASSFAQNYGYTF. This chain links TRBV7-9 with TRBJ1-2, with no clear D. This CDR3 contains 13 residues. CDR1 is SEHNR, CDR2 FQNEAQ, per germline (reference sequence). With 3 bases removed from V and 2 bases from J, the gap between germline ends came to 7 bases.